The 4 T cell receptor beta chains presented below share a single source sample, sequenced in a study of shared clonotypes between healthy human individuals. Repertoires were generated with immunoSEQ multiplex PCR, while TCRdb's copy carries only in-frame clones and drops some. The data show around 980,000 clones, about 80% seen once. Sequenced sample: memory CD4+ T cells from PBMCs. This sample's subset: CD45RA-negative fraction. Receptors were obtained from a man aged 18 to 30 in good health. Some clones in this sample may be carry-over from other donors' samples.

This chain joins TRBV5-1 and TRBJ1-1; D perhaps matches TRBD1 (5 bases). The V end was cut by 1 base, the J end by 0 bases, with 10 bases between. Germline lookup yields CDR1 SGHRS and CDR2 YFSETQ. The length of the CDR3 is 15 residues. The CDR3 is CASSLFGTLNTEAFF. CDR3 sequence (DNA): TGCGCCAGCAGCTTGTTTGGGACCCTGAACACTGAAGCTTTCTTT.

This clone has only a few counts. Other DNA sequences in this specimen translate into the identical CDR3. The chain links TRBV9 to TRBJ2-2; D gene uncertain. The CDR3 is 14 amino acids. Germline V gives CDR1 SGDLS, CDR2 YYNGEE. Deletions cut 0 bases from V and 2 bases from J, with 5 bases between. The CDR3 coding sequence is TGTGCCAGCAGCGTAGGACCTAACACCGGGGAGCTGTTTTTT. It is translated as CASSVGPNTGELFF. The entire variable domain, with the rest obtained from reference TRBV9 and TRBJ2-2, is as follows: DSGVTQTPKHLITATGQRVTLRCSPRSGDLSVYWYQQSLDQGLQFLIQYYNGEERAKGNILERFSAQQFPDLHSELNLSSLELGDSALYFCASSVGPNTGELFFGEGSRLTVL.

J is TRBJ2-7 and V is TRBV2, with TRBD1 matching 8 bases. Trimming took 6 bases from V and 7 from J; bases not matched to a gene: 11. The germline V gene has CDR1 SNHLY and CDR2 FYNNEI. The CDR3 runs 14 residues. CDR3 DNA sequence: TGTGCCAGCAGGGAGCCGGACAGGGTGCGGGAGCAGTACTTC. Its protein is CASREPDRVREQYF.

The rearrangement joins TRBV9 to TRBJ2-1; D uncertain. This CDR3 comprises 14 residues. Trimming shortened V by 0 bases and J by 3 bases, and 7 bases separated the two germline ends. Germline V lookup: CDR1 SGDLS, CDR2 YYNGEE. The CDR3 nucleotides are TGTGCCAGCAGCGTAGGTCCAAACTACAATGAGCAGTTCTTC. Amino acid sequence: CASSVGPNYNEQFF.